Listed here is a single T cell receptor beta chain. Its antigen remains unidentified. Base qualities are not recorded, but no much larger clone differs from it by a single base. Receptor amplification or capture employed the immunoSEQ multiplex PCR assay. The deep sequencing platform assayed approximately 10^5 TCR templates per sample. Genomic DNA extracted from sorted T cells was used for TCRbeta CDR3 sequencing. The original methods were these. Clonal analysis of TCRbeta CDR3 data was done in the R programming language. Unstimulated samples were compared with post-reaction CFSE-low samples to define alloreactive CD4+ and CD8+ clones. Regulatory or non-regulatory origin was assigned to alloreactive CD4+ clones by matching of sequences to sorted unstimulated Treg and non-Treg repertoires. Drawn from immuneACCESS, this table holds only the in-frame rearrangements with V and J called that TCRdb kept. Clones are partly lost; checked studies trace under half to an unresolved V gene and leave the rest unexplained. For V, J and clone size, that table is used; D and trimming come from the DNA. The sample data list tens of thousands of clones, and around 95% of these were observed just once. Around 20% of the sample is held by the ten biggest clonotypes.

Sorted unstimulated T cells and proliferating T cells recovered from mixed lymphocyte reactions underwent TCRbeta CDR3 sequencing. Fresh whole blood from approximately ten HLA-typed healthy donors was used to isolate PBMCs. From V the trimming removes 1 base and from J it removes 4 bases, while the gene matches leave 8 bases of the junction unaccounted for. In the germline V gene, CDR1 corresponds to SGDLS and CDR2 to YYNGEE. The CDR3 covers 16 residues, taking in both the cysteine and the phenylalanine. Kept here is only the CDR3 DNA, which spans 48 bases and is read in frame from base 1. The data were obtained in a study of siplizumab effects on memory and regulatory T cells (dated 2019 in TCRdb). General notes on the study: The study looked at the effect of siplizumab, an anti-CD2 antibody, on alloreactive T-cell subsets in allogeneic mixed lymphocyte reactions made from human PBMCs. Findings and caveats that apply to the study as a whole: The cumulative frequency of alloreactive sequences traceable to unstimulated CD4+ memory T cells was significantly reduced by siplizumab. Whether proliferating Tregs from siplizumab cultures were suppressive was not functionally confirmed. Roughly 75-95% of proliferating CD4+ or CD8+ clones could not be assigned a naive or memory phenotype. Sequences below about 10^-5 frequency were poorly captured, so only a minor fraction of alloreactive clones could be mapped to unstimulated subsets. Greater diversity appeared to be present in unstimulated naive T cells than in memory T cells, and a substantial contribution to the alloresponse seemed to be made by naive cells. Among mappable alloreactive CD4+ clones, the Treg-derived fraction averaged around 69% with siplizumab versus 25% to 30% in control reactions.

Input material: CD8+ T cells sorted from blood. This clonotype originated in a human donor in good health. The V and J segments used are TRBV9 and TRBJ2-3; the central 8 bases match TRBD2. DNA sequence: TGTGCCAGCAGCGTAAGGGGACTAGGTAACGCAGATACGCAGTATTTT. It specifies CASSVRGLGNADTQYF.